Below, one TCR beta chain is given with its context. Treatment reported: 15 to 20 received Ad26.COV2.S at low or high dose, single or two shots; about 5 received placebo; per-sample allocation not given. Sampling was done on day 63 after the first vaccine or placebo injection. These data originate in a study of Ad26.COV2.S vaccination and SARS-CoV-2 variants. The germline V and J ends were trimmed by 2 bases and 5 bases, with 12 bases remaining between them. The CDR3 spans 14 residues. Germline CDR1 MNHNS, CDR2 SASEGT. Repertoires were generated with immunoSEQ multiplex PCR, while TCRdb's copy carries only in-frame clones and drops some. The sample has 200,000 to 250,000 clones; 88% are singletons.

This clonotype was obtained from a person aged 18 to 65 who received the Ad26.COV2.S COVID-19 vaccine or a placebo. Specimen: peripheral blood, collected in a trial of Ad26.COV2.S vaccine versus placebo. This rearrangement joins TRBV6-1 to TRBJ1-2; D remains ambiguous. The CDR3 DNA reads as TGTGCCAGCAGTGAAACTTGGACGGGTTATGGCTACACCTTC. Protein product: CASSETWTGYGYTF.